The 18 T cell receptor beta chains listed next were all sequenced from one sample in a study of CD8+ T cells in alopecia areata. The treatment denotes: oral pan-JAK inhibitor, 5-10 mg twice daily. cDNA serving as the sequencing template came from extracted, reverse transcribed RNA. Only in-frame clones appear in the TCRdb table, and some are missing; sequencing was by immunoSEQ multiplex PCR. The sample has around 190,000 clones; over 55% are singletons. The sample was CD4+ T cells sorted from blood, taken at week 24, from a patient treated with tofacitinib. These receptors were obtained from a human donor with alopecia areata.

This chain connects TRBV25-1 to TRBJ1-6; D might be TRBD1 (6 bases). Trimming took off 9 bases at V and 0 bases at J, with 18 bases between the two ends. The length of the CDR3 is 17 residues. Germline CDR1 MGHDK, CDR2 SYGVNS. The CDR3 DNA reads TGTGCCAGTCGGCGGTCCAGGGGAAGCTCCTATAATTCACCCCTCCACTTT. Amino acids: CASRRSRGSSYNSPLHF.

This chain links TRBV29-1 with TRBJ1-1; TRBD1 agrees at 7 bases. CDR1 and CDR2 (germline): SQVTM, ANQGSEA. The CDR3 runs 13 residues. J was trimmed by 0 bases and V by 6 bases; bases with no gene match: 4. The CDR3 protein is CSVRTGVNTEAFF. In DNA form, the CDR3 reads TGCAGCGTGAGAACAGGGGTGAACACTGAAGCTTTCTTT.

A remark on this clone: The sample holds other DNA sequences that translate to the same CDR3. The rearrangement links TRBV9 to TRBJ2-3; D is ambiguous. The CDR3 spans 12 residues. Germline loops: CDR1 SGDLS, CDR2 YYNGEE. V lost 2 bases, J lost 0 bases, and 1 base lay in between. The CDR3 DNA follows: TGTGCCAGCAGCGTTAGCACAGATACGCAGTATTTT. Amino acid sequence: CASSVSTDTQYF.

A single count supports this clone. This sequence joins TRBV30 and TRBJ1-1; D gene ambiguous. CDR3 length equals 14 residues. The V gene's germline CDR1 is GTSNPN and CDR2 SVGIG (reference sequence). The ends were cut back, 3 bases at V and 1 base at J, with 12 bases in the middle. DNA for the CDR3: TGTGCCTGGAGGAGAAATGTGGCGAACACTGAAGCTTTCTTT. Translated: CAWRRNVANTEAFF.

The table lists this clone with a few counts. This sequence joins TRBV10-3 and TRBJ2-7; 11 nucleotides align to TRBD1. The V segment lost 6 bases and the J segment 9 bases; nucleotides outside the gene matches: 10. Germline CDR1 is ENHRY and CDR2 is SYGVKD. The CDR3 covers 14 residues. This CDR3 is CAIRPGTGGSRQYF. Written as DNA, the CDR3 is TGTGCCATCAGGCCCGGGACAGGGGGTAGTAGGCAGTACTTC.

The chain employs TRBV9 and TRBJ2-3; D is perhaps TRBD2 (6 bases). V gave up 2 bases and J gave up 0 bases, with 10 bases separating them. Germline values: CDR1 SGDLS, CDR2 YYNGEE. The CDR3 sequence is 15 residues long. In DNA, the CDR3 is TGTGCCAGCAGCGTTGCCGGGACTAGCACAGATACGCAGTATTTT. Protein: CASSVAGTSTDTQYF.

The chain has TRBV4-3 and TRBJ2-3; D perhaps matches TRBD2 (5 bases). Germline V CDR1 and CDR2: LGHNA, YSLEER. Between the trimmed V and J ends, which lost 1 base and 1 base, there was a span of 9 bases. The CDR3 contains 15 residues. The CDR3 reads CASSQGNSGTDTQYF. CDR3 sequence (DNA): TGCGCCAGCAGCCAAGGCAATAGCGGCACAGATACGCAGTATTTT.

The rearrangement uses TRBV27 and TRBJ2-3; no reliable D call. This CDR3 is 13 amino acids long. Between the trimmed V and J ends, which lost 3 bases and 9 bases, there was a span of 13 bases. Germline assignment: CDR1 MNHEY and CDR2 SMNVEV (reference sequence). CDR3 sequence: CASSFSSLATQYF. CDR3 coding DNA: TGTGCCAGCAGTTTTTCGTCCCTCGCCACGCAGTATTTT.

This rearrangement joins TRBV5-1 to TRBJ2-3; a possible D gene is TRBD2 (6 bases). The CDR3 is 14 amino acids. The germline V gene encodes CDR1 SGHRS and CDR2 YFSETQ. Between the trimmed V and J ends, which lost 7 bases and 8 bases, there was a span of 20 bases. CDR3 nucleotide sequence: TGCGCCAGCGGACGAGGTTTTGCGGAGGGTACGCAGTATTTT. Protein: CASGRGFAEGTQYF.

On this clone itself: Other DNA sequences in this specimen translate into the identical CDR3. The chain employs TRBV29-1 and TRBJ1-1; D is uncertain. The CDR3 runs 13 residues. The V end lost 6 bases, the J end lost 1 base, and 12 bases lay between the germline ends. Germline lookup yields CDR1 SQVTM and CDR2 ANQGSEA. The CDR3 loop reads CSVEVNTNTEAFF. The CDR3 DNA follows: TGCAGCGTCGAGGTAAACACGAACACTGAAGCTTTCTTT.

The chain links TRBV18 to TRBJ2-1; TRBD2 matches at 11 bases. V was clipped by 3 bases and J by 4 bases; unmatched bases: 2. The germline V gene encodes CDR1 KGHSH and CDR2 LQKENI. This CDR3 spans 15 amino acids. The DNA of the CDR3 is TGTGCCAGCTCACCGACTAGCGGGGAGTACAATGAGCAGTTCTTC. It specifies CASSPTSGEYNEQFF.

V usage is TRBV7-2 and J usage is TRBJ1-1; D may be TRBD1 (5 bases). This CDR3 region has 13 residues. The V gene lost 4 bases and the J gene lost 3 bases, with 9 bases spanning the gap. Germline CDR1 reads SGHTA; CDR2 reads FQGNSA. CDR3: CASSSEGYTEAFF. Written as DNA, the CDR3 is TGTGCCAGCAGCTCTGAGGGGTACACTGAAGCTTTCTTT.

For the CDR3, the DNA is TGCGCCAGCAGCCAAGAGAGCAACTATGGCTACACCTTC. This encodes CASSQESNYGYTF. The chain is built from TRBV4-3 and TRBJ1-2; D unclear. In germline, CDR1 is LGHNA, CDR2 YSLEER. The CDR3 is made up of 13 amino acids. Trimming left V 0 bases short and J 2 bases short, with 4 bases between.

The chain's CDR3 is CSVIRGGQETQYF. The CDR3 nucleotides are TGCAGCGTTATACGGGGGGGGCAAGAGACCCAGTACTTC. This chain links TRBV29-1 with TRBJ2-5; 8 bases fit TRBD2. Germline V gives CDR1 SQVTM, CDR2 ANQGSEA. V shed 5 bases and J 2 bases; nucleotides not matched to a gene: 4. The CDR3 covers 13 residues.

The chain has TRBV4-1 and TRBJ1-1; possible D gene TRBD1, 5 bases. Trimming took off 2 bases at V and 1 base at J, with 11 bases between the two ends. The CDR3 contains 15 residues. CDR1 and CDR2 from the germline V gene are MGHRA and YSYEKL. The DNA of the CDR3 is TGCGCCAGCAGCCAACGGGGGGGTGAGAACACTGAAGCTTTCTTT. This codes for CASSQRGGENTEAFF.

The chain uses TRBV13 and TRBJ2-1, with 7 bases aligning to TRBD1. The junction had 4 bases not matched to a gene; V was cut back by 4 bases and J by 4 bases. Germline lookup yields CDR1 PRHDT and CDR2 FYEKMQ (reference sequence). The CDR3 consists of 14 residues. The CDR3 spells CASSSLTGYNEQFF. DNA for the CDR3: TGTGCCAGCAGCTCCTTGACAGGGTACAATGAGCAGTTCTTC.

The chain carries TRBV14 and TRBJ2-3; D not certain. The V and J ends lost 4 bases and 8 bases respectively, with 7 bases between them. The CDR3 is made up of 11 amino acids. The germline V gene has CDR1 SGHDN and CDR2 FVKESK. CDR3 amino acids: CASSRTFTQYF. CDR3 DNA sequence: TGTGCCAGCAGCCGTACCTTTACGCAGTATTTT. Supplemented by reference TRBV14 and TRBJ2-3, the full variable domain reads EAGVTQFPSHSVIEKGQTVTLRCDPISGHDNLYWYRRVMGKEIKFLLHFVKESKQDESGMPNNRFLAERTGGTYSTLKVQPAELEDSGVYFCASSRTFTQYFGPGTRLTVL.

The V call is TRBV6-6, the J call TRBJ1-6; D is unresolved. V was pared by 2 bases and J by 5 bases, with 4 bases between. The CDR3 loop spans 13 amino acids. Germline CDR1 reads MNHNY; CDR2 reads SVGAGI (reference sequence). The CDR3 sequence is CASSYGDNSPLHF. CDR3 in DNA: TGTGCCAGCAGTTACGGAGATAATTCACCCCTCCACTTT.